Given below is one T cell receptor beta chain in context. The target antigen is unknown. The data were taken from a study of shared clonotypes between healthy human individuals. Study observations and caveats: Naive subsets tended to show greater estimated richness than memory subsets. Lower generation probabilities were found for non-shared clonotypes than for those shared by all four donors.

The assay was run at deep level. The table came from immunoSEQ multiplex PCR; TCRdb's copy has only in-frame clones and leaves some out. The sample records some 2,100,000 clones, almost 96% being singletons. Sequenced sample: naive CD4+ T cells sorted from blood. Documented subset: CD45RA+ positively selected. This clonotype originated in a man in his late teens or twenties in good health.

CDR3 residues: CASRTTGTNSPLHF. CDR3 DNA sequence: TGTGCCAGCAGGACGACAGGGACTAATTCACCCCTCCACTTT. V gene TRBV6-6 combines with J gene TRBJ1-6; 7 bases are a match to TRBD1. The CDR3 is made up of 14 amino acids. Germline CDR1 reads MNHNY; CDR2 reads SVGAGI (reference sequence). V was pared by 6 bases and J by 6 bases, with 5 bases of the junction left unmatched.